What follows are 23 T cell receptor beta chains derived from one specimen sequenced in a study of blood T cell repertoires in COVID-19. Libraries were prepared by immunoSEQ multiplex PCR; TCRdb keeps only in-frame clonotypes and omits some of them. The sample shows approximately 96,000 clones, 80% to 90% of them seen only once. The sample was peripheral blood. The source is a human donor with COVID-19, enrolled during active disease. The donor label of this sample is uncertain.

V usage is TRBV2 and J usage is TRBJ2-3; D perhaps matches TRBD2 (6 bases). V was shortened by 8 bases and J by 2 bases, with 14 bases between the two germline ends. The CDR3 totals 14 residues. From germline, CDR1 is SNHLY and CDR2 FYNNEI. The CDR3 sequence: CASGRDFNTDTQYF. The CDR3 DNA sequence: TGTGCCAGCGGAAGGGACTTTAACACAGATACGCAGTATTTT.

The chain joins TRBV19 to TRBJ2-3, with 8 bases matching TRBD2. V dropped 8 bases and J dropped 5; count of bases not matched to a gene: 6. Germline CDR1 reads LNHDA; CDR2 reads SQIVND (reference sequence). The CDR3 loop spans 13 amino acids. Here the CDR3 reads CASQVAGGDTQYF. For the CDR3, the DNA is TGTGCCAGTCAGGTGGCGGGAGGAGATACGCAGTATTTT.

This clone occurred a few times. The chain carries TRBV5-1 and TRBJ1-2; D uncertain. The CDR3 has 16 amino acids. Looked up from germline, CDR1 is SGHRS and CDR2 is YFSETQ. Trimming removed 5 bases at V and 4 bases at J, with 21 bases between. The CDR3 nucleotides are TGCGCCAGCAGAAAAGAGGGCGGAAGTTTAAGCTATGGCTACACCTTC. Its translation is CASRKEGGSLSYGYTF.

This clone was detected only a few times. V is TRBV13 and J is TRBJ2-6, with D perhaps TRBD2 (8 bases). The CDR3 extends over 19 amino acids. The V end lost 5 bases, the J end lost 2 bases, and 22 bases lay between the germline ends. From germline, CDR1 is PRHDT and CDR2 FYEKMQ (reference sequence). For the CDR3, the DNA is TGTGCCAGCAGCCTGTCTCGGGAGGGGGCGTCGACTGGGGCCAACGTCCTGACTTTC. This translates into CASSLSREGASTGANVLTF.

The chain employs TRBV19 and TRBJ2-3; possibly TRBD2 for D (6 bases). Per germline, CDR1 LNHDA and CDR2 SQIVND (reference sequence). Trimming removed 9 bases at V and 4 bases at J, with 8 bases between. The length of the CDR3 is 11 residues. Here the CDR3 reads CASGSPDTQYF. As DNA, the CDR3 is TGTGCCAGCGGGAGTCCAGATACGCAGTATTTT.

This clone was seen more than once but under ten times. V usage is TRBV20-1 and J usage is TRBJ1-2; the D is unclear. Per germline, CDR1 DFQATT and CDR2 SNEGSKA (reference sequence). The CDR3 extends over 9 amino acids. V dropped 4 bases and J dropped 6 bases, with 3 bases sitting between them. DNA of the CDR3: TGCAGTGCTACGGATGGCTACACCTTC. Protein sequence: CSATDGYTF.

A note on this clone: One end of the junction is discordant with germline, which a read error may explain. The chain links TRBV7-2 to TRBJ1-1; D perhaps matches TRBD1 (6 bases). In germline, CDR1 is SGHTA, CDR2 FQGNSA. This CDR3 spans 16 amino acids. CDR3 sequence: CASSLRFGGADTEAFF. Here the CDR3 DNA reads TGTGCTAGCAGCTTACGATTTGGGGGCGCGGACACTGAAGCTTTCTTT. Drawing the rest from reference TRBV7-2 and TRBJ1-1, the complete variable domain is GAGVSQSPSNKVTEKGKDVELRCDPISGHTALYWYRQSLGQGLEFLIYFQGNSAPDKSGLPSDRFSAERTGGSVSTLTIQRTQQEDSAVYLCASSLRFGGADTEAFFGQGTRLTVV.

This clone was counted a single time. The J gene is TRBJ2-7, the V gene TRBV7-8; D might be TRBD2 (5 bases). Germline-derived CDR1 and CDR2 are SGHVS and FQNEAQ. This CDR3 contains 14 residues. The V end lost 1 base, the J end lost 1 base, and 8 bases lay between the germline ends. Written as DNA, the CDR3 is TGTGCCAGCAGCTTAGGAGGCGGGTCCTACGAGCAGTACTTC. Translating it yields CASSLGGGSYEQYF.

The chain joins TRBV19 to TRBJ2-2; TRBD1 matches 9 bases. Germline trimming cut 6 bases from V and 7 bases from J; bases unmatched to any gene: 12. The CDR3 runs 16 residues. CDR1 and CDR2 (germline): LNHDA, SQIVND (reference sequence). In DNA form, the CDR3 reads TGTGCCAGTAGATACACAGGGGGCGTAAGTGGCGGGGAGCTGTTTTTT. Protein: CASRYTGGVSGGELFF.

This clone showed up just a few times. The chain joins TRBV18 to TRBJ2-3, with D possibly being TRBD1 (6 bases). Trimming took 2 bases from V and 0 from J, leaving 12 bases between them. The CDR3 has 16 amino acids. The germline V gene encodes CDR1 KGHSH and CDR2 LQKENI. The chain's CDR3 is CASSPRTDSSTDTQYF. The CDR3 DNA is TGTGCCAGCTCACCAAGGACAGACTCTAGCACAGATACGCAGTATTTT.

Remarks on this clone: At one end, the junction sequence differs from germline, possibly due to a read error. The chain combines TRBV9 with TRBJ2-5, with D maybe TRBD2 (5 bases). The V gene's germline CDR1 is SGDLS and CDR2 YYNGEE. The CDR3 is made up of 11 amino acids. CDR3 loop: CASSVERITDF. CDR3 in DNA: TGTGCCAGCAGCGTAGAGCGGATTACGGACTTC. The entire variable domain, with the rest obtained from reference TRBV9 and TRBJ2-5, is as follows: DSGVTQTPKHLITATGQRVTLRCSPRSGDLSVYWYQQSLDQGLQFLIQYYNGEERAKGNILERFSAQQFPDLHSELNLSSLELGDSALYFCASSVERITDFGPGTRLLVL.

This clone was counted between two and nine times. V is TRBV5-6 and J is TRBJ1-4, with D possibly matching TRBD1 (5 bases). With 2 bases removed from V and 5 bases from J, the gap between germline ends came to 10 bases. Germline assignment: CDR1 SGHDT and CDR2 YYEEEE. There are 14 residues in the CDR3. CDR3 nucleotides: TGTGCCAGCAGCTTCTCGTGGGGCAATGAAAAACTGTTTTTT. Protein product: CASSFSWGNEKLFF.

Worth noting for this clone: A read error may produce the germline difference seen at one junction end. The chain combines TRBV28 with TRBJ2-7; 9 nucleotides line up with TRBD1. Germline V gene data show CDR1 as MDHEN and CDR2 as SYDVKM. This CDR3 region has 15 residues. The CDR3 DNA reads TGTGCCAGCAGTTCCCACTCGGACAGGGGCCCTCCAAGGAACTTC. This encodes CASSSHSDRGPPRNF. The full variable domain, its missing parts supplied by reference TRBV28 and TRBJ2-7, is DVKVTQSSRYLVKRTGEKVFLECVQDMDHENMFWYRQDPGLGLRLIYFSYDVKMKEKGDIPEGYSVSREKKERFSLILESASTNQTSMYLCASSSHSDRGPPRNFGPGTRLTVT.

The chain has TRBV19 and TRBJ2-2; D is possibly TRBD1 (7 bases). V was clipped by 4 bases and J by 0 bases, with 15 bases between them. The CDR3 runs to 17 residues. Germline assignment: CDR1 LNHDA and CDR2 SQIVND (reference sequence). The CDR3 is CASSKGAGTSNTGELFF. CDR3 nucleotides: TGTGCCAGTAGTAAGGGGGCGGGGACCTCGAACACCGGGGAGCTGTTTTTT.

J is TRBJ1-5 and V is TRBV19, with a possible D match to TRBD1 (6 bases). Germline CDR1 and CDR2: LNHDA and SQIVND (reference sequence). This CDR3 region has 14 residues. Trimming stripped 6 bases from V and 2 bases from J, with 11 bases between. The CDR3 region is CASSSQGGNQPQHF. For the CDR3, the DNA is TGTGCCAGTAGCTCACAGGGTGGCAATCAGCCCCAGCATTTT. Drawing the rest from reference TRBV19 and TRBJ1-5, the complete variable domain is DGGITQSPKYLFRKEGQNVTLSCEQNLNHDAMYWYRQDPGQGLRLIYYSQIVNDFQKGDIAEGYSVSREKKESFPLTVTSAQKNPTAFYLCASSSQGGNQPQHFGDGTRLSIL.

This chain links TRBV30 with TRBJ2-7, with 9 bases matching TRBD1. Germline loops: CDR1 GTSNPN, CDR2 SVGIG (reference sequence). This CDR3 is built from 13 residues. The trim removed 5 bases at V and 3 bases at J, leaving 5 bases unmatched. CDR3 bases: TGTGCCTGGGGACAGGGGTTCCTCTACGAGCAGTACTTC. Translated, it gives CAWGQGFLYEQYF.

The V gene is TRBV11-1, the J gene TRBJ2-2, with a possible D match to TRBD1 (5 bases). This CDR3 spans 14 amino acids. Trimming cost V 5 bases and J 6 bases, with 13 bases left between them. Germline CDR1 and CDR2: SGHAT and FQDESV (reference sequence). The CDR3 sequence is CASSVQVKAGELFF. The CDR3 DNA reads as TGTGCCAGCAGCGTACAGGTGAAGGCCGGGGAGCTGTTTTTT.

This clone was counted ten times or more. The V gene is TRBV5-1, the J gene TRBJ2-1; 10 bases agree with TRBD1. V lost 0 bases and J lost 0; bases outside the gene matches: 9. This CDR3 is 19 amino acids long. Germline V gene data show CDR1 as SGHRS and CDR2 as YFSETQ. The CDR3 DNA follows: TGCGCCAGCAGCTTGGAGGTGGGGACAGGGGTTTCCTCCTACAATGAGCAGTTCTTC. Its translation is CASSLEVGTGVSSYNEQFF.

The rearrangement joins TRBV19 to TRBJ2-6, with a tentative D call TRBD2 (6 bases). This CDR3 spans 21 amino acids. V was clipped by 8 bases and J by 0 bases, with 29 bases between them. The germline gives CDR1 LNHDA, CDR2 SQIVND (reference sequence). CDR3 DNA: TGTGCCAGTGCCTTGGCTCAGTTTCGGGAGCGGCATAGCTCTGGGGCCAACGTCCTGACTTTC. This translates into CASALAQFRERHSSGANVLTF.

This sequence joins TRBV10-3 and TRBJ2-2, with 9 positions matching TRBD2. Germline CDR1 and CDR2: ENHRY and SYGVKD. The length of the CDR3 is 15 residues. J lost 5 bases, V lost 5 bases, and 6 bases had no gene match. The CDR3 region has the DNA TGTGCCATCAGTATAGCGGGAGCGAGTACCGGGGAGCTGTTTTTT. Translated, it gives CAISIAGASTGELFF.

The J gene is TRBJ2-7, the V gene TRBV27, with D perhaps TRBD1 (6 bases). Trimming cost V 6 bases and J 7 bases, with 10 bases left between them. CDR1 MNHEY and CDR2 SMNVEV come from the germline V gene (reference sequence). This CDR3 has 11 amino acids. Written as DNA, the CDR3 is TGTGCCAGCAGCACAGGGTATGAGCAGTACTTC. It yields the protein CASSTGYEQYF.

The genes are TRBV18 and TRBJ2-7; tentatively, D is TRBD1 (6 bases). Between the trimmed V and J ends, which lost 3 bases and 2 bases, there was a span of 11 bases. The CDR3 loop spans 14 amino acids. Germline V gene lookup returns CDR1 KGHSH and CDR2 LQKENI. CDR3 in amino acids: CASSPMDSAYEQYF. CDR3 DNA sequence: TGTGCCAGCTCACCGATGGACAGTGCCTACGAGCAGTACTTC. Variable domain in full (rest from reference TRBV18 and TRBJ2-7): NAGVMQNPRHLVRRRGQEARLRCSPMKGHSHVYWYRQLPEEGLKFMVYLQKENIIDESGMPKERFSAEFPKEGPSILRIQQVVRGDSAAYFCASSPMDSAYEQYFGPGTRLTVT.

V and J are TRBV2 and TRBJ2-5; a possible D gene is TRBD1 (5 bases). The CDR3 contains 15 residues. Trimming left V 7 bases short and J 3 bases short, with 18 bases between. Germline loops: CDR1 SNHLY, CDR2 FYNNEI. The CDR3 bases are TGTGCCAGCATCCTAATGGGGCAGGGAAAAGAGACCCAGTACTTC. It translates to CASILMGQGKETQYF. The entire variable domain, with the rest obtained from reference TRBV2 and TRBJ2-5, is as follows: EPEVTQTPSHQVTQMGQEVILRCVPISNHLYFYWYRQILGQKVEFLVSFYNNEISEKSEIFDDQFSVERPDGSNFTLKIRSTKLEDSAMYFCASILMGQGKETQYFGPGTRLLVL.